This T cell receptor beta chain was sequenced in a study of response to subunit inactivated influenza vaccine (dated by TCRdb to 2017 to 2018). Study-level background: To follow how T cells responded to a trivalent subunit inactivated influenza vaccine, the researchers relied on deep quantitative profiling of the T cell receptor repertoire.

This clonotype was counted a few times. The specificity of this receptor is unknown. No base qualities exist here, and no much larger clone lies one base off it. The germline V gene sets CDR1 to SQVTM and CDR2 to ANQGSEA. Measured from the cysteine to the phenylalanine, the CDR3 is 14 residues long. The retained sequence is limited to the CDR3, 42 bases, with the frame set at the first base. Trimming takes 4 bases from V and 4 bases from J, and the germline ends sit 17 bases apart. Preparation of the library involved RT-PCR. The instrument given in TCRdb is Illumina HiSeq 2500. Using fastp trimming at Q25 and MiXCR clonotype assembly, TCRdb reanalyzed the public sequencing data and kept in-frame beta chains. Rows matching on CDR3 protein sequence are summarized as one entry with the most common DNA and genes. Recorded for this sample are around 480,000 distinct CDR3 sequences; 11% of them occurred a single time. Together, the top ten hold approximately 12% of the sample.

The label giving this sample's time point can be read as: more than 35 days after influenza vaccine administration. The investigation overall reported the following: The authors proposed that each seasonal influenza vaccination may bring in only a limited number of new T cells.

This chain is built from TRBV29-1 and TRBJ2-7; possibly the D gene is TRBD2, per 6 matching bases. The sample in question was PBMCs from blood, obtained 45 days after vaccination. This clonotype originated in a man aged 45 to 65 who received an inactivated influenza vaccine. Donor details come from another sample of the same person, matched by shared clones. The CDR3 reads CSVGGSGDKYEQYF. The nucleotides read TGCAGCGTTGGGGGATCGGGGGATAAGTACGAGCAGTACTTC.